The entry below gives a single TCR beta chain sequence along with its context. CDR3 length: 14 residues. V was trimmed by 6 bases and J by 3 bases, leaving 14 bases between them. From germline, CDR1 is MNHEY and CDR2 SVGAGI. These data belong to a study of blood T cell repertoires in COVID-19. Looking at the study overall: Both acute and convalescent COVID-19 samples were obtained from the United States, Italy and Spain. T cells, B-cell-depleted T cells, or PBMCs supplied cDNA or gDNA.

TCRdb's table, derived via immunoSEQ multiplex PCR, lists solely in-frame clones and lacks some. The data contain tens of thousands of clones, roughly 83% of them seen just once; the ten biggest clones take up approximately 10%. The clonotype comes from a human donor in a cohort sampled during active COVID-19. The sample was peripheral blood. The rearrangement joins TRBV6-5 to TRBJ1-2; perhaps TRBD1 as D (6 bases). The CDR3 DNA is TGTGCCAGCAGGGAGAGGGGGATCGACTATGGCTACACCTTC. Protein product: CASRERGIDYGYTF.